Sequencing of this T cell receptor (beta chain) was carried out in a study of blood T cell repertoires in COVID-19. Overall study context: The cDNA or gDNA used as material had been derived from T cells, B-cell-depleted T cells, or PBMCs.

In the original processing: Estimation of nucleated cell counts was performed using reference gene primer amplification. The protocol was immunoSEQ multiplex PCR, while the TCRdb copy is restricted to in-frame clones and leaves out a portion. The V and J calls and the clone size are those of that table, but D and trimming were determined from the DNA. The repertoire holds 250,000 to 300,000 clones, with more than 80% as singletons. This CDR3 has 15 residues. Germline loops: CDR1 LNHDA, CDR2 SQIVND (reference sequence). V dropped 2 bases and J dropped 1 base, with 11 bases sitting between them. Everyone who took part was roughly 18 to 89 years old, and they came from about two dozen US areas.

Specimen: PBMCs or T cells enriched from blood (not recorded which). The sequence came from a woman aged 30 to 39 who had recovered from COVID-19. The chain couples TRBV19 to TRBJ1-2; a weak D match, TRBD1 (6 bases). CDR3 loop: CASSITSGDNYGYTF. Here the CDR3 DNA reads TGTGCCAGTAGTATAACATCAGGGGATAACTATGGCTACACCTTC.